The clone carrying this TCR beta chain was recorded many times. Its matching antigen is unknown. The record originates from a study of Graves' ophthalmopathy and Graves' hyperthyroidism. About the research overall: Upon initial diagnosis and before any treatment, peripheral blood was collected. Overall study findings and caveats: Discriminating ophthalmopathy from stable hyperthyroidism, a 13-signature model attained a sensitivity of 85% to 90% and a specificity of about 79%.

Ophthalmopathy was moderately-to-severely active, CAS at least 3, NOSPECS at least 4, lasting under 3 months. Orbital computed tomography, thyroid ultrasound, TRAb, serum thyroxine and clinical symptoms formed the basis of diagnosis. The CDR3 loop spans 16 amino acids. V lost 0 bases to trimming and J lost 3 bases, with 9 bases between them. Germline CDR1 and CDR2: MGHRA and YSYEKL. Beta-chain TCR CDR3 regions were amplified from RNA transcripts. RT-PCR was first run with HTBI primers, then multiplex PCR in a second round. TCRdb itself ran the multiplex PCR reads through MiXCR, one entry per CDR3 protein. The data hold about 180,000 distinct CDR3 sequences, with more than 30% observed a single time.

V is TRBV4-1 and J is TRBJ2-6; D remains ambiguous. The sample comprised peripheral blood. The source is a woman aged 40 to 50 with Graves' ophthalmopathy. Here the CDR3 reads CASSQERTLGANVLTF. In DNA, the CDR3 is TGCGCCAGCAGCCAAGAGAGGACCCTTGGGGCCAACGTCCTGACTTTC.